What follows are 10 T cell receptor beta chains derived from one specimen sequenced in a study of T cells after yellow fever vaccination. TCRdb recomputed calls from the 5' RACE reads with MiXCR, one row per CDR3 protein. The repertoire consists of under 600,000 distinct CDR3 sequences, with less than 25% occurring once and the leading ten covering about a sixth. Sequenced material: PBMCs, taken roughly 20 days after the first yellow fever vaccination. The receptors shown here come from a man between 18 and 35 years old who received the YFV17D yellow fever vaccine.

In nucleotides, the CDR3 is TGTGCCAGCAGCGGGGACAGGGCGTCACCCCTCCACTTT. Protein product: CASSGDRASPLHF. V usage is TRBV9 and J usage is TRBJ1-6; 9 positions agree with TRBD1. CDR1 SGDLS and CDR2 YYNGEE come from the germline V gene. This CDR3 spans 13 amino acids. The V and J ends lost 3 bases and 10 bases, in that order; junction bases with no gene match: 2.

V and J are TRBV7-2 and TRBJ1-6; D not certain. V lost 2 bases to trimming and J lost 2 bases, with 7 bases between them. Germline V CDR1 and CDR2: SGHTA, FQGNSA. This CDR3 has 15 amino acids. CDR3: CASSLTATYNSPLHF. The CDR3, as DNA: TGTGCCAGCAGCTTAACGGCTACCTATAATTCACCCCTCCACTTT.

The chain links TRBV4-1 to TRBJ1-3, with D unclear. Deletions cut 5 bases from V and 5 bases from J, with 13 bases between. Germline CDR1 MGHRA, CDR2 YSYEKL. The CDR3 totals 14 residues. CDR3: CASSGTGPRNTIYF. CDR3 sequence (DNA): TGCGCCAGCAGCGGAACCGGGCCGCGAAACACCATATATTTT.

This clonotype was recorded a few times. The gene calls are TRBV20-1 and TRBJ1-4, with D possibly TRBD1 on 6 matching bases. The CDR3 sequence is 13 residues long. Trimming removed 6 bases at V and 5 bases at J, with 13 bases between. Looked up from germline, CDR1 is DFQATT and CDR2 is SNEGSKA (reference sequence). As DNA, the CDR3 is TGCAGTGCCGGAGGGGGGACGAATGAAAAACTGTTTTTT. Amino acid sequence: CSAGGGTNEKLFF.

This clonotype showed up just a few times. V is TRBV4-2 and J is TRBJ1-6; the D gene is possibly TRBD1 (6 bases). CDR3 length equals 16 residues. The germline gives CDR1 LGHNA, CDR2 YNFKEQ. Trimming left V 0 bases short and J 7 bases short, with 13 bases between. The CDR3 sequence: CASSQDRGGPNSPLHF. CDR3 in DNA: TGTGCCAGCAGCCAAGATCGCGGGGGGCCGAATTCACCCCTCCACTTT.

This sequence joins TRBV7-6 and TRBJ2-5, with D possibly matching TRBD1 (5 bases). The CDR3 loop spans 14 amino acids. V lost 5 bases, J lost 5 bases, and 15 bases lay in between. CDR1 SGHVS and CDR2 FNYEAQ come from the germline V gene. CDR3 sequence reads: CASSPGPSVETQYF. The CDR3, as DNA: TGTGCCAGCAGCCCAGGGCCATCTGTGGAGACCCAGTACTTC.

The chain recombines TRBV5-1 with TRBJ1-3; D perhaps matches TRBD1 (5 bases). This CDR3 spans 15 amino acids. Looked up from germline, CDR1 is SGHRS and CDR2 is YFSETQ. V was shortened by 5 bases and J by 1 base, with 13 bases between the two germline ends. DNA of the CDR3: TGCGCCAGCAGTTGGGGGGGGACTTCTGGAAACACCATATATTTT. Translating gives CASSWGGTSGNTIYF.

This clonotype has a handful of counts. V usage is TRBV7-2 and J usage is TRBJ1-2; D not certain. Looked up from germline, CDR1 is SGHTA and CDR2 is FQGNSA. Trimming removed 5 bases at V and 4 bases at J, with 17 bases between. This CDR3 contains 15 residues. The CDR3 sequence is CASSRPSGEFYGYTF. The CDR3 DNA is TGTGCCAGCAGCCGACCATCGGGAGAATTCTATGGCTACACCTTC.

The genes are TRBV12-3 or TRBV12-4 and TRBJ1-3; D might be TRBD1 (5 bases). This CDR3 contains 17 residues. Between the trimmed V and J ends, which lost 5 bases and 1 base, there was a span of 18 bases. CDR3 protein: CASSAGGGAPSGNTIYF. CDR3 sequence (DNA): TGTGCCAGCAGTGCCGGCGGCGGGGCGCCGTCTGGAAACACCATATATTTT.

V gene TRBV29-1 combines with J gene TRBJ2-6, with D possibly TRBD1 on 6 matching bases. In germline, CDR1 is SQVTM, CDR2 ANQGSEA. The CDR3 is 15 amino acids. V was pared by 7 bases and J by 0 bases, with 13 bases between. The CDR3 sequence: CSATTGGSGANVLTF. The CDR3 coding sequence is TGCAGCGCCACGACAGGAGGCTCTGGGGCCAACGTCCTGACTTTC.